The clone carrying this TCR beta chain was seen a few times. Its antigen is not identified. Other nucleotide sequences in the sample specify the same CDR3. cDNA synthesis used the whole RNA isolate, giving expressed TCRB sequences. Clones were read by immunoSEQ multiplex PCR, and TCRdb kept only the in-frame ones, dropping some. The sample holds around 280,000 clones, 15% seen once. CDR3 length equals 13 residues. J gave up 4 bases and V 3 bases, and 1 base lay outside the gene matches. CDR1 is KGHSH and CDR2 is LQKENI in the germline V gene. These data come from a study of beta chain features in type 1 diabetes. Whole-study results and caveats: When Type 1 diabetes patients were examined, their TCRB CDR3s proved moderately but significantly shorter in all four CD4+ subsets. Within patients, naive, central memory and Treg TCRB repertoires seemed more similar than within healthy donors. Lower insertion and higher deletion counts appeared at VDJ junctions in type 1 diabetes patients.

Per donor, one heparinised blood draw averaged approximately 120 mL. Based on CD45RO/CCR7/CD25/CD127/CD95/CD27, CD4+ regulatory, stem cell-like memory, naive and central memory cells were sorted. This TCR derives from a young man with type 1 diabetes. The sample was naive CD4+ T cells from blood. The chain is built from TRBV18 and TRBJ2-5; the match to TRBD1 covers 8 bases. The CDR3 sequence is CASSPGTGETQYF. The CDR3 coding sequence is TGTGCCAGCTCACCCGGGACAGGAGAGACCCAGTACTTC.